Following are 2 T cell receptor beta chains from one sample sequenced in a study of breast tumors, draining lymph nodes, adjacent tissues. One entry per CDR3 protein results from TCRdb running MiXCR on the multiplex PCR reads. The sample lists about 110,000 distinct CDR3 sequences, less than 40% occurring once. The lymph nodes were axillary draining lymph nodes from breast cancer patients. Material for sequencing was axillary lymph node tissue. The receptor set was obtained from a female donor with breast cancer. Some clones in this sample may be carry-over from other donors' samples.

This clonotype appeared many times. The genes are TRBV7-6 and TRBJ1-1, with D possibly being TRBD1 (6 bases). Per the germline V gene, CDR1 is SGHVS and CDR2 is FNYEAQ. Deletions cut 0 bases from V and 1 base from J, with 12 bases between. The CDR3 totals 16 residues. CDR3 region: CASSLARGGQNTEAFF. CDR3 bases: TGTGCCAGCAGCTTAGCGCGCGGGGGGCAGAACACTGAAGCTTTCTTT.

This clonotype has a count of ten or more. The genes are TRBV27 and TRBJ1-6; 11 bases are a match to TRBD1. Germline V CDR1 and CDR2: MNHEY, SMNVEV (reference sequence). The CDR3 runs to 15 residues. After removal of 5 bases from V and 10 bases from J, the junction contained 7 bases not matched to a gene. The CDR3 reads CASSLTGQGGSPLHF. As DNA, the CDR3 is TGTGCCAGCAGTCTTACGGGACAGGGGGGATCACCCCTCCACTTT.